Described below is a single T cell receptor (beta chain) sequence and its context. It lacks a known antigen. Nothing much larger sits one base from this clone, and base qualities are not available. The collaborating institutions used their own protocols to collect whole blood in K2EDTA tubes. Collaborator samples were shipped for TCRbeta analysis as frozen whole blood, isolated PBMCs, or DNA extracted from either sample type. The data derive from a study of blood T cell repertoires in COVID-19 (dated by TCRdb to 2020 to 2022). General notes on the study: Samples covering the acute and convalescent phases of COVID-19 were provided by collaborators in the United States, Italy and Spain. The material from the prospective study consisted of cDNA or gDNA derived from T cells, B-cell-depleted T cells, or PBMCs. The dataset comprised deeply sampled blood TCRbeta repertoires from subjects exposed to, actively infected with, or recovered from COVID-19. The repertoires were released in a freely available public database intended as a resource for research on the immune response to SARS-CoV-2. The samples were drawn from two sources: the first 160 participants of the ongoing ImmuneRACE study, and 1,000 to 1,500 subjects contributed by 6 global collaborators. Sample metadata almost always included a de-identified subject ID, COVID-19 status, age in years and sex. Where available, HLA class I and class II types were obtained from metadata supplied by the sample provider rather than from assay-based typing. Overall study outcomes, separate from this receptor: The amount of clinical and demographic metadata varied by source and participant and was provided uncurated.

The immunoSEQ Assay, a bias-controlled multiplex PCR, was used to amplify TCRbeta CDR3 regions from genomic DNA. Per the original workflow: The number of nucleated cells in each sample was estimated by amplification of reference gene primers within the assay. Sequence reads were collapsed and filtered to measure the absolute abundance of every unique TCRbeta CDR3 rearrangement. For each sample, productive Simpson clonality was calculated by taking the square root of Simpson's diversity index across productive rearrangements. TCRdb provides this immuneACCESS table in a form limited to in-frame rearrangements. Some clones are lacking; in checked studies, under half of them reflect an unresolved V gene, and why the rest are absent is not known. Clonal size and the V and J genes are those of that table, whereas D and trimming came from the DNA. For this sample the table gives 100,000 to 150,000 clones, of which 85% were detected only once. 25% to 30% of the sample goes to the ten largest clones.

Inclusive of the bounding cysteine and phenylalanine, the CDR3 is 15 residues long. The CDR3 DNA has 45 bases and is translated from base 1. The germline V gene (reference sequence) provides CDR1 LGHDT and CDR2 YNNKEL. The trim is 4 bases for V and 2 bases for J, with a gap of 14 bases between the germline ends. The specimen sequenced was peripheral blood. This receptor chain uses TRBV3-1 (or the pseudogene TRBV3-2) and TRBJ2-5; the D region possibly corresponds to TRBD1 (6 bases align). This receptor was taken from a woman of 80 years or more with acute or convalescent COVID-19. The bases are TGTGCCAGCAGCCTAACAGGGTCGGGGCAAGAGACCCAGTACTTC. This yields the protein CASSLTGSGQETQYF.